Listed below are T cell receptor beta chains from one sample, sequenced in a study of shared T cell receptors in the human thymus. Clones were sequenced by immunoSEQ multiplex PCR, and TCRdb holds only the in-frame ones, with some missing. The sample lists hundreds of thousands of clones, more than 70% seen once, with just under 0.0095% in the top ten. The sample was also reused in another study, on human thymus T cells.

The sequenced sample consisted of thymocytes. Source of these receptors: a boy less than two years old with a congenital heart defect. CDR3s include the opening cysteine and the closing phenylalanine or tryptophan. D genes are given only for firm matches. Clone size, where shown, is once, few, many, or a class for clones that have expanded.

J | D | V | size | DNA | CDR3
TRBJ2-4 | TRBD2 | TRBV19 | few | TGTGCCAGTAGTATAGTGTCTAGCGGGACGGTAAACATTCAGTACTTC | CASSIVSSGTVNIQYF
TRBJ2-6 | - | TRBV28 | - | TGTGCCAGCAGTTTTAAGAGCTCTGGGGCCAACGTCCTGACTTTC | CASSFKSSGANVLTF
TRBJ2-3 | TRBD2 | TRBV6-1 | - | TGTGCCAGCAGTGCTCGACTAGCGGGAGGAAGCACAGATACGCAGTATTTT | CASSARLAGGSTDTQYF
TRBJ1-1 | - | TRBV2 | - | TGTGCCAGCAGCCAGACAGAAAACACTGAAGCTTTCTTT | CASSQTENTEAFF
TRBJ2-5 | TRBD2 | TRBV29-1 | - | TGCAGCGTTGAGGTTAGCGGGAGAAGGAGGAGGGAGACCCAGTACTTC | CSVEVSGRRRRETQYF
TRBJ2-3 | TRBD2 | TRBV4-3 | - | TGCGCCAGCAGCCAAGAAGAGGCTAGCGGGCTAGATACGCAGTATTTT | CASSQEEASGLDTQYF
TRBJ1-1 | - | TRBV28 | - | TGTGCCAGCAGTCAGTTCGCTGAAGCTTTCTTT | CASSQFAEAFF
TRBJ2-7 | TRBD2 | TRBV6-5 | - | TGTGCCAGCAGGCGGGGGGGGGACTCCTACGAGCAGTACTTC | CASRRGGDSYEQYF
TRBJ2-5 | - | TRBV5-5 | - | TGTGCCAGCAGCTTGCCTCTGGACAGCCAGCAAGAGACCCAGTACTTC | CASSLPLDSQQETQYF
TRBJ2-1 | TRBD2 | TRBV19 | few | TGTGCCAGTAGTATAGGACTAGCGGTCGGTCGGCGGTATGAGCAGTTCTTC | CASSIGLAVGRRYEQFF
TRBJ1-3 | - | TRBV10-3 | - | TGTGCCATCTCCCGGGGAAACACCATATATTTT | CAISRGNTIYF
TRBJ2-7 | - | TRBV28 | - | TGTGCCAGCAGTATAGGGCCTCGTAAAGGGGGAGGGCCGGGCCAATACGAGCAGTACTTC | CASSIGPRKGGGPGQYEQYF
TRBJ1-2 | - | TRBV4-3 | - | TGCGCCAGCAGCCAAGGACAGGAGAATAACTATGGCTACACCTTC | CASSQGQENNYGYTF
TRBJ2-3 | TRBD1 | TRBV28 | few | TGTGCCAGCAGTCGTGGACAGGGGATAGATACGCAGTATTTT | CASSRGQGIDTQYF
TRBJ2-1 | TRBD2 | TRBV4-3 | - | TGCGCCAGCAGCCAAGATCGGGCGGGAGCAGGCTGGAATGAGCAGTTCTTC | CASSQDRAGAGWNEQFF
TRBJ1-2 | - | TRBV19 | - | TGTGCCAGTCAACAAGACCCGTCAGCGCCTGGCTACACCTTC | CASQQDPSAPGYTF
TRBJ1-1 | - | TRBV25-1 | - | TGTGCCAGCAGTTCAGGGGCCAACACTGAAGCTTTCTTT | CASSSGANTEAFF
TRBJ1-2 | TRBD1 | TRBV27 | - | TGTGCCAGCAGTCCGACAGGGGGCGGGTATGGCTACACCTTC | CASSPTGGGYGYTF
TRBJ2-7 | - | TRBV6-1 | - | TGTGCCAGCAGTGAATTTAGGAGGGGGCTGACCTACGAGCAGTACTTC | CASSEFRRGLTYEQYF
TRBJ2-2 | TRBD1 | TRBV7-4 | - | TGTGCCAGCGGTTTAACAGGGGGAAAAAACACCGGGGAGCTGTTTTTT | CASGLTGGKNTGELFF
TRBJ2-7 | TRBD1 | TRBV14 | - | TGTGCCAGCAGCCGACGACAGGGGCCCTACGAGCAGTACTTC | CASSRRQGPYEQYF
TRBJ2-7 | - | TRBV2 | - | TGTGCCAGTGCGGGACAGTTCTCCTACGAGCAGTACTTC | CASAGQFSYEQYF
TRBJ1-5 | - | TRBV28 | - | TGTGCCAGCAGTTTTTTGGACAGAGCTTCTAATCAGCCCCAGCATTTT | CASSFLDRASNQPQHF
TRBJ2-4 | - | TRBV5-8 | - | TGTGCCAGCATTTGGCGGAGCTCAGAGATGCTAGCCAAAAACATTCAGTACTTC | CASIWRSSEMLAKNIQYF
TRBJ1-4 | - | TRBV7-2 | once | TGTGCCAGCAGCCGTGGGGCAATGGGGAATGAAAAACTGTTTTTT | CASSRGAMGNEKLFF
TRBJ2-5 | - | TRBV5-5 | - | TGTGCCAGCAGCTCAGAAGGTTCCAGGGCAGAGACCCAGTACTTC | CASSSEGSRAETQYF
TRBJ2-3 | TRBD1 | TRBV5-4 | - | TGTGCCAGCAGCTGGCGGACAGGGGGAGATACGCAGTATTTT | CASSWRTGGDTQYF
TRBJ2-1 | - | TRBV7-2 | - | TGTAGGACACCCATCTACAATGAGCAGTTCTTC | CRTPIYNEQFF
TRBJ1-2 | - | TRBV28 | - | TGTGCCAGCAGTCCCAGGGAGGGGGTGCGGTATGGCTACACCTTC | CASSPREGVRYGYTF
TRBJ2-1 | - | TRBV5-5 | - | TGTGCCAGCAGCTTGGGTTTCGGGGGAGGAGGGAATGAGCAGTTCTTC | CASSLGFGGGGNEQFF
TRBJ1-2 | - | TRBV5-5 | few | TGTGCCAGCAGCTACAGGGACAAGGTCGGCTACACCTTC | CASSYRDKVGYTF
TRBJ1-5 | TRBD1 | TRBV29-1 | - | TGCAGCGTAGTAGACAGGGAAGGATCTAATCAGCCCCAGCATTTT | CSVVDREGSNQPQHF
TRBJ2-2 | - | TRBV5-1 | - | TGCGCCAGCAGCTTTTGGGGCCGGGTGAACACCGGGGAGCTGTTTTTT | CASSFWGRVNTGELFF
TRBJ1-3 | - | TRBV12-2 | - | TGTGCAAGTCGCTTATCGACAGGGAAATCTGGAAACACCATATATTTT | CASRLSTGKSGNTIYF
TRBJ1-1 | TRBD1 | TRBV4-1 | - | TGCGCCAGCAGCCAAGAAGGCCCCTATTTACAGGGGGCTTGGGTCACTGAAGCTTTCTTT | CASSQEGPYLQGAWVTEAFF
TRBJ2-1 | - | TRBV28 | - | TGTGCCAGCAGCCCCCAGGGGTACAATGAGCAGTTCTTC | CASSPQGYNEQFF
TRBJ2-5 | - | TRBV18 | - | TGTGCCAGCTCAACACCCCAAGGACAGACGCTAAAAGAGACCCAGTACTTC | CASSTPQGQTLKETQYF
TRBJ2-1 | - | TRBV5-1 | - | TGCGCCAGCAGCTTGGAGACCACTAGCCGCTACAATGAGCAGTTCTTC | CASSLETTSRYNEQFF
TRBJ2-3 | TRBD2 | TRBV9 | - | TGTGCCAGCAGCGCCAAAAGACTAGCGGGGCCTTATAGCACAGATACGCAGTATTTT | CASSAKRLAGPYSTDTQYF
TRBJ2-4 | TRBD1 | TRBV15 | - | TGTGCCACCAGCAGCGACCAAACCGGGACAGGGGGGTCCAAAAACATTCAGTACTTC | CATSSDQTGTGGSKNIQYF
TRBJ2-3 | TRBD1 | TRBV7-9 | - | TGTGCCAGCAGCTTAGGGGCCGGGACAGGGGATGGGACAGATACGCAGTATTTT | CASSLGAGTGDGTDTQYF
TRBJ2-2 | - | TRBV9 | - | TGTGCCAGCAGCGTGGAGGGGACGGGCACCGGGGAGCTGTTTTTT | CASSVEGTGTGELFF
TRBJ2-7 | TRBD2 | TRBV4-3 | - | TGCGCCAGCAGCCAAGAACGTCTAGCGGGATCCATCTCTTACGAGCAGTACTTC | CASSQERLAGSISYEQYF
TRBJ2-1 | - | TRBV2 | - | TGTGCCAGCCTCGGGACTCGCAATGAGCAGTTCTTC | CASLGTRNEQFF
TRBJ2-2 | TRBD2 | TRBV12-5 | - | TGTGCTAGTGGTCTCCCCCGGCGGGAGGGGCACACCGGGGAGCTGTTTTTT | CASGLPRREGHTGELFF
TRBJ1-1 | TRBD1 | TRBV5-6 | - | TGTGCCAGCAGCGGTACAGGGGGCTTGAGCACTGAAGCTTTCTTT | CASSGTGGLSTEAFF
TRBJ1-3 | - | TRBV25-1 | - | TGTGCCAGCAGTTCCTCAGGGGAGGGAGGAAACACCATATATTTT | CASSSSGEGGNTIYF
TRBJ1-1 | TRBD1 | TRBV27 | - | TGTGCCAGCAGGGGCCAGGGGGCTACCCTTAACACTGAAGCTTTCTTT | CASRGQGATLNTEAFF
TRBJ1-6 | - | TRBV27 | - | TGTGCCAGCAGTTTAGGTCAGTGGGCAGGGGCCTTTTATAATTCACCCCTCCACTTT | CASSLGQWAGAFYNSPLHF
TRBJ2-5 | TRBD2 | TRBV5-1 | - | TGCGCCAGCAACCTCGGGCGGGGGAGCAAAGAGACCCAGTACTTC | CASNLGRGSKETQYF